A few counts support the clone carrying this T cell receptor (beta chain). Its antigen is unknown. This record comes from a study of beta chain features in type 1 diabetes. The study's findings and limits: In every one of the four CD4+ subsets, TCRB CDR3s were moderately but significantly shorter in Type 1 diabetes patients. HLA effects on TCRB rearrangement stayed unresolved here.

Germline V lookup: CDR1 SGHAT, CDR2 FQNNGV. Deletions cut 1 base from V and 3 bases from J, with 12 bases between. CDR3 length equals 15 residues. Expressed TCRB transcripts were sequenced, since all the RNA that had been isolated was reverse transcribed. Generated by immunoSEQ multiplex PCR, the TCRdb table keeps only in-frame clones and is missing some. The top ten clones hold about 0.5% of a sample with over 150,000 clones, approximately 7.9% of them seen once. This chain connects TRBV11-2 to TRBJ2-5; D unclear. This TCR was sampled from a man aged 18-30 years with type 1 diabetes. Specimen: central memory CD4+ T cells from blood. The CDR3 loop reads CASSLVGSWEETQYF. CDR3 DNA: TGTGCCAGCAGCTTAGTGGGCAGTTGGGAAGAGACCCAGTACTTC.